The 12 T cell receptor beta chains presented below share a single source sample, sequenced in a study of response to subunit inactivated influenza vaccine. TCRdb reprocessed the RT-PCR reads with MiXCR, giving one entry per CDR3 protein. Of about 520,000 distinct CDR3 sequences listed, 25% are singletons. Sequences were derived from CD4+ T cells sorted from PBMCs, sampled roughly 5 days after vaccination. Receptors were obtained from a man aged 50 or older who received an inactivated influenza vaccine.

This clonotype was seen a handful of times. The gene calls are TRBV20-1 and TRBJ1-4, with D maybe TRBD1 (5 bases). This CDR3 contains 13 residues. In germline, CDR1 is DFQATT, CDR2 SNEGSKA (reference sequence). Trimming pared 6 bases from V and 8 bases from J, leaving 16 bases between. The CDR3 DNA reads TGCAGTGCCAAGGGACCACCGAGGGAAAAACTGTTTTTT. It encodes CSAKGPPREKLFF.

This clonotype was picked up a small number of times. The rearrangement joins TRBV4-2 to TRBJ1-2; D is uncertain. Trimming took 0 bases from V and 4 from J, leaving 9 bases between them. Germline-derived CDR1 and CDR2 are LGHNA and YNFKEQ. The CDR3 totals 14 residues. The chain's CDR3 is CASSQDQSGYGYTF. The CDR3 nucleotides are TGTGCCAGCAGCCAAGATCAGTCGGGCTATGGCTACACCTTC.

This clonotype was seen a few times. This chain joins TRBV6-1 and TRBJ1-1; D perhaps matches TRBD1 (5 bases). Germline V gene sequence: CDR1 MNHNS, CDR2 SASEGT. The CDR3 has 14 amino acids. The ends were cut back, 4 bases at V and 4 bases at J, with 13 bases in the middle. In DNA form, the CDR3 reads TGTGCCAGCAGTGCCATTTTGGGGGGCACTGAAGCTTTCTTT. This codes for CASSAILGGTEAFF.

This clonotype was counted only a few times. This rearrangement joins TRBV7-6 to TRBJ2-7; D is undetermined. Trimming shortened V by 5 bases and J by 2 bases, and 7 bases separated the two germline ends. CDR1 SGHVS and CDR2 FNYEAQ come from the germline V gene. The CDR3 extends over 12 amino acids. The chain's CDR3 is CASSVDTYEQYF. CDR3 bases: TGTGCCAGCAGCGTAGACACCTACGAGCAGTACTTC. The full variable domain, completed using reference TRBV7-6 and TRBJ2-7, is GAGVSQSPRYKVTKRGQDVALRCDPISGHVSLYWYRQALGQGPEFLTYFNYEAQQDKSGLPNDRFSAERPEGSISTLTIQRTEQRDSAMYRCASSVDTYEQYFGPGTRLTVT.

V is TRBV4-3 and J is TRBJ2-1; 8 bases are a match to TRBD2. This CDR3 comprises 16 residues. CDR1 LGHNA and CDR2 YSLEER come from the germline V gene. Unmatched junction bases numbered 10, after V lost 4 bases and J lost 5 bases. For the CDR3, the DNA is TGCGCCAGCAGCCTGAGCGGGACTAGTAACCACAATGAGCAGTTCTTC. This encodes CASSLSGTSNHNEQFF.

The chain couples TRBV4-1 to TRBJ2-1; D gene unclear. V dropped 4 bases and J dropped 7 bases, with 11 bases sitting between them. The CDR3 sequence is 13 residues long. CDR1 is MGHRA and CDR2 is YSYEKL in the germline V gene. The CDR3 coding sequence is TGCGCCAGCAGCCTTTTGCCTAAGAATGAGCAGTTCTTC. It specifies CASSLLPKNEQFF.

V gene TRBV7-8 combines with J gene TRBJ2-1; TRBD2 matches at 8 bases. This CDR3 has 15 amino acids. Germline V lookup: CDR1 SGHVS, CDR2 FQNEAQ. The J segment lost 11 bases and the V segment lost 4 bases, leaving 13 bases of the junction unmatched. The CDR3 DNA reads as TGTGCCAGCAGCTCCACAACGGGGGGGGGCCAGCAGCAGTTCTTC. This codes for CASSSTTGGGQQQFF.

The V gene is TRBV20-1, the J gene TRBJ2-5; 12 positions match TRBD2. Losses at the gene ends were 4 bases for V and 0 bases for J; bases not matched to a gene: 3. The CDR3 runs 15 residues. From germline, CDR1 is DFQATT and CDR2 SNEGSKA (reference sequence). CDR3 amino acids: CSAIGLAGYQETQYF. DNA for the CDR3: TGCAGTGCTATCGGACTAGCGGGGTACCAAGAGACCCAGTACTTC.

The chain combines TRBV20-1 with TRBJ2-3, with 12 bases identical to TRBD2. J gave up 2 bases and V 1 base, and 7 bases lay outside the gene matches. Germline-derived CDR1 and CDR2 are DFQATT and SNEGSKA (reference sequence). The CDR3 is made up of 17 amino acids. The CDR3 here is CSARGPSGRDPTDTQYF. Written as DNA, the CDR3 is TGCAGTGCTAGAGGTCCTAGCGGGAGGGATCCCACAGATACGCAGTATTTT.

The sample holds a few counts of this clonotype. This chain joins TRBV11-2 and TRBJ1-6; D might be TRBD1 (6 bases). CDR1 and CDR2 from the germline V gene are SGHAT and FQNNGV. The CDR3 consists of 16 residues. The V end lost 1 base, the J end lost 7 bases, and 14 bases lay between the germline ends. For the CDR3, the DNA is TGTGCCAGCAGCTTAGCAAGGACAGCGGTAAATTCACCCCTCCACTTT. Translated, it gives CASSLARTAVNSPLHF.

A remark on this clonotype: The junction does not match germline at one end; this may be a read error. The CDR3 sequence is CASTFPGLF. The CDR3 region has the DNA TGTGCCAGCACCTTTCCGGGCCTTTTT. The chain has TRBV27 and TRBJ2-3; D ambiguous. The CDR3 totals 9 residues. Germline CDR1 MNHEY, CDR2 SMNVEV (reference sequence).

Ten or more counts support this clonotype. The rearrangement uses TRBV7-9 and TRBJ2-5; D is uncertain. Germline CDR1 reads SEHNR; CDR2 reads FQNEAQ (reference sequence). V lost 6 bases, J lost 4 bases, and 6 bases lay in between. The CDR3 is made up of 11 amino acids. The chain's CDR3 is CASRFGETQYF. The CDR3 nucleotides are TGTGCCAGCAGATTCGGAGAGACCCAGTACTTC.